The clone carrying this T cell receptor beta chain was picked up a small number of times. The target antigen is unknown. This entry belongs to a study of vaccination and CD4 T cells after COVID-19. Stated treatment: roughly 10-day PBMC culture with coronavirus spike peptide pools or control peptides (ViraFEST assay). These CD4+ T cells came from roughly 10-day cultures by negative selection. CDR3 length: 13 amino acids. V gave up 7 bases and J gave up 5 bases; unmatched junction bases: 7. Germline assignment: CDR1 SGHTA and CDR2 FQGNSA. At the Johns Hopkins FTIC core, DNA taken from cultured CD4+ T cells was sequenced by way of the Oncomine TCR Beta short-read assay. TCRdb passed the PCR reads through MiXCR, listing each CDR3 protein once. The sample contains approximately 20,000 distinct CDR3 sequences, around 50% of which appear only once.

The V and J genes are TRBV7-2 and TRBJ2-5, with TRBD2 matching over 7 bases. This clonotype was sampled from a human donor who had recovered from COVID-19. The source material was CD4+ T cells from blood, cultured in vitro. CDR3 region: CASNNGAGETQYF. The CDR3 nucleotides read TGTGCCAGCAACAACGGAGCGGGGGAGACCCAGTACTTC.